This TCR beta chain was identified during a study of blood T cell repertoires in COVID-19. The CDR3 contains 14 residues. Unmatched junction bases numbered 2, after V lost 5 bases and J lost 4 bases. Germline V gene data show CDR1 as SNHLY and CDR2 as FYNNEI. Generated by immunoSEQ multiplex PCR, the TCRdb table keeps only in-frame clones and is missing some. The profile shows over 250,000 clones, 80% to 90% of them singletons. The source material was PBMCs or T cells enriched from blood (not recorded which). This sequence originates from a woman aged 18-29 years who had recovered from COVID-19. The chain is built from TRBV2 and TRBJ1-5; 10 bases map to TRBD1. CDR3 region: CASSWTGGNQPQHF. CDR3 coding DNA: TGTGCCAGCAGTTGGACAGGGGGAAATCAGCCCCAGCATTTT.